The rows below give T cell receptor beta chains drawn from one sample of a study of blood T cell repertoires in COVID-19. Sequencing was performed with immunoSEQ multiplex PCR; in TCRdb, only in-frame clones are kept and a portion is missing. The sample includes about 200,000 clones, about nine tenths of them seen just once. Sample: peripheral blood. Receptor source: a man in his forties with acute or convalescent COVID-19. Each CDR3 is given with its conserved first and last residue. A D gene is named only where the DNA matches it firmly. Clone size is stated in some rows and not others, as once, few, many or a class when expanded.

D: -; V: TRBV6-1; J: TRBJ1-3; size: -; CDR3: CASSDASPGSGNTIYF; DNA: TGTGCCAGCAGTGATGCCTCGCCAGGCTCTGGAAACACCATATATTTT
D: -; V: TRBV7-6; J: TRBJ2-2; size: -; CDR3: CASSLRGLSTGELFF; DNA: TGTGCCAGCAGCTTACGAGGGTTAAGCACCGGGGAGCTGTTTTTT
D: TRBD2; V: TRBV7-2; J: TRBJ2-5; size: -; CDR3: CASSLATSNQETQYF; DNA: TGTGCCAGCAGCTTAGCGACTAGCAACCAAGAGACCCAGTACTTC
D: -; V: TRBV27; J: TRBJ1-5; size: -; CDR3: CASSLQGSNQPQHF; DNA: TGTGCCAGCAGTTTACAGGGTTCCAATCAGCCCCAGCATTTT
D: TRBD2; V: TRBV5-1; J: TRBJ2-1; size: -; CDR3: CASSATGTTITYNEQFF; DNA: TGCGCCAGCAGCGCAACTGGGACTACAATAACCTACAATGAGCAGTTCTTC
D: -; V: TRBV12-3/TRBV12-4; J: TRBJ2-7; size: -; CDR3: CAIKSDKTYEQYF; DNA: TGTGCCATAAAATCGGACAAGACCTACGAGCAGTACTTC
D: TRBD1; V: TRBV20-1; J: TRBJ1-5; size: -; CDR3: CSASLGQSNQPQHF; DNA: TGCAGTGCTAGTTTGGGACAGAGCAATCAGCCCCAGCATTTT
D: -; V: TRBV6-4; J: TRBJ1-1; size: -; CDR3: CASRTGDGRAFF; DNA: TGTGCCAGCAGGACGGGGGACGGTCGGGCTTTCTTT
D: -; V: TRBV5-6; J: TRBJ1-2; size: -; CDR3: CASSETTGYYGYTF; DNA: TGTGCCAGCAGCGAAACAACAGGGTACTATGGCTACACCTTC
D: -; V: TRBV19; J: TRBJ2-4; size: -; CDR3: CASSSGQKNIQYF; DNA: TGTGCCAGTAGTAGCGGACAGAAAAACATTCAGTACTTC
D: -; V: TRBV2; J: TRBJ1-5; size: -; CDR3: CASSEVSGNQPQHF; DNA: TGTGCCAGCAGTGAAGTCTCGGGGAATCAGCCCCAGCATTTT
D: TRBD1; V: TRBV19; J: TRBJ1-1; size: -; CDR3: CASSENRGLAFF; DNA: TGTGCCAGTAGTGAAAACAGGGGACTAGCTTTCTTT
D: TRBD1; V: TRBV7-2; J: TRBJ1-1; size: -; CDR3: CASSLAAGTGATEAFF; DNA: TGTGCCAGCAGCTTAGCCGCCGGGACAGGGGCAACTGAAGCTTTCTTT
D: TRBD1; V: TRBV30; J: TRBJ2-7; size: -; CDR3: CAWRMDRARNEQYF; DNA: TGTGCCTGGAGGATGGACAGGGCAAGGAACGAGCAGTACTTC
D: -; V: TRBV2; J: TRBJ1-1; size: -; CDR3: CASSPPHRGIVYTEAFF; DNA: TGTGCCAGCAGCCCCCCACATCGCGGGATCGTGTACACTGAAGCTTTCTTT
D: TRBD1; V: TRBV2; J: TRBJ1-6; size: -; CDR3: CASTQDRVSPLHF; DNA: TGTGCCAGCACGCAGGACAGGGTTTCACCCCTCCACTTT
D: -; V: TRBV13; J: TRBJ1-1; size: -; CDR3: CASINRASEAFF; DNA: TGTGCCAGCATAAACAGGGCCTCTGAAGCTTTCTTT
D: TRBD2; V: TRBV10-1; J: TRBJ2-3; size: -; CDR3: CASSLAGGTTTQYF; DNA: TGCGCCAGCAGCCTAGCGGGGGGCACCACTACGCAGTATTTT
D: TRBD1; V: TRBV5-1; J: TRBJ1-6; size: few; CDR3: CASSFRTGLAENSPLHF; DNA: TGCGCCAGCAGCTTTCGGACAGGGTTGGCGGAGAATTCACCCCTCCACTTT
D: -; V: TRBV30; J: TRBJ1-2; size: -; CDR3: CAWSVLGGVDYGYTF; DNA: TGTGCCTGGAGTGTATTAGGGGGGGTGGACTATGGCTACACCTTC
D: -; V: TRBV23-1; J: TRBJ1-1; size: -; CDR3: CASSHLILGSGYTEAFF; DNA: TGCGCCAGCAGTCACCTCATCCTCGGCTCAGGGTACACTGAAGCTTTCTTT
D: -; V: TRBV5-1; J: TRBJ2-1; size: few; CDR3: CASSLEREYNEQFF; DNA: TGCGCCAGCAGCTTGGAGAGGGAGTACAATGAGCAGTTCTTC
D: -; V: TRBV6-1; J: TRBJ1-1; size: -; CDR3: CASSERREAETEAFF; DNA: TGTGCCAGCAGTGAGAGGCGGGAGGCAGAGACTGAAGCTTTCTTT
D: -; V: TRBV7-2; J: TRBJ2-5; size: -; CDR3: CASTRLFQETQYF; DNA: TGTGCCAGCACCCGACTATTCCAAGAGACCCAGTACTTC
D: -; V: TRBV5-4; J: TRBJ1-1; size: -; CDR3: CASSRVDRNTEAFF; DNA: TGTGCCAGCAGTCGTGTTGATAGGAACACTGAAGCTTTCTTT
D: -; V: TRBV5-1; J: TRBJ2-5; size: -; CDR3: CASAGSERETQYF; DNA: TGCGCCAGCGCGGGGAGTGAGCGGGAGACCCAGTACTTC
D: -; V: TRBV7-6; J: TRBJ1-6; size: once; CDR3: CASSLDRDTRNSPLHF; DNA: TGTGCCAGCAGCCTAGACCGGGACACCAGGAATTCACCCCTCCACTTT
D: TRBD1; V: TRBV6-1; J: TRBJ1-5; size: -; CDR3: CASSESGTGWLGNQPQHF; DNA: TGTGCCAGCAGTGAGTCCGGGACAGGGTGGCTTGGCAATCAGCCCCAGCATTTT